Listed below are T cell receptor beta chains from one sample, sequenced in a study of T-cell reconstitution after alpha-beta-depleted transplantation in children. TCRdb redid the calling of the PCR reads with MiXCR, one entry per CDR3 protein. The sample lists over 550,000 distinct CDR3 sequences; roughly a tenth were seen once. The sample was PBMCs from the stem cell graft donor, taken from the stem cell graft. The receptors were gathered from a human donor who donated a stem cell graft to a child with acute myeloid leukemia. The CDR3 runs from the conserved cysteine through the conserved F or W. Fields, in order: clone size, V gene, D gene, J gene, CDR3 protein, CDR3 DNA. The D gene is left open where the match is weak. The listing skips clone size in some rows; elsewhere it reads once, few, many or a size class.

clone_size: few
v_call: TRBV29-1
d_call: -
j_call: TRBJ1-1
cdr3_aa: CSVEDHGSTTEAFF
cdr3_nt: TGCAGCGTTGAAGATCATGGGAGCACTACTGAAGCTTTCTTT

clone_size: -
v_call: TRBV7-3
d_call: TRBD1
j_call: TRBJ2-5
cdr3_aa: CASSIGQGAAGETQYF
cdr3_nt: TGTGCCAGCAGCATCGGACAGGGGGCAGCTGGAGAGACCCAGTACTTC

clone_size: -
v_call: TRBV28
d_call: -
j_call: TRBJ1-2
cdr3_aa: CASSLSGGVYGYTF
cdr3_nt: TGTGCCAGCAGTTTATCTGGGGGAGTCTATGGCTACACCTTC

clone_size: -
v_call: TRBV9
d_call: -
j_call: TRBJ1-1
cdr3_aa: CASSTPTGRSTEAFF
cdr3_nt: TGTGCCAGCAGCACCCCGACAGGCCGAAGTACTGAAGCTTTCTTT

clone_size: many
v_call: TRBV12-3/TRBV12-4
d_call: -
j_call: TRBJ1-5
cdr3_aa: CASSPPLDGGTKPQHF
cdr3_nt: TGTGCCAGCAGTCCTCCTCTCGACGGGGGAACGAAGCCCCAGCATTTT

clone_size: many
v_call: TRBV10-3
d_call: -
j_call: TRBJ2-3
cdr3_aa: CAIASSGADTQYF
cdr3_nt: TGTGCCATCGCTAGCAGTGGAGCAGATACGCAGTATTTT

clone_size: many
v_call: TRBV20-1
d_call: -
j_call: TRBJ2-1
cdr3_aa: CSARAWRGYNEQFF
cdr3_nt: TGCAGTGCTAGAGCGTGGCGGGGCTACAATGAGCAGTTCTTC

clone_size: -
v_call: TRBV27
d_call: -
j_call: TRBJ2-7
cdr3_aa: CASGAQAHYEQYF
cdr3_nt: TGTGCCAGCGGGGCTCAGGCCCACTACGAGCAGTACTTC

clone_size: many
v_call: TRBV29-1
d_call: -
j_call: TRBJ2-7
cdr3_aa: CSVLLSYEQYF
cdr3_nt: TGCAGCGTTCTCCTCTCCTACGAGCAGTACTTC

clone_size: few
v_call: TRBV18
d_call: -
j_call: TRBJ2-3
cdr3_aa: CASSPNVGADTQYF
cdr3_nt: TGTGCCAGCTCACCAAACGTCGGCGCAGATACGCAGTATTTT

clone_size: -
v_call: TRBV20-1
d_call: TRBD2
j_call: TRBJ2-1
cdr3_aa: CSAFLPSGRADEQFF
cdr3_nt: TGCAGTGCTTTCCTCCCTAGCGGGAGGGCCGATGAGCAGTTCTTC

clone_size: few
v_call: TRBV5-1
d_call: TRBD2
j_call: TRBJ2-7
cdr3_aa: CASSHRLAGGIEQYF
cdr3_nt: TGCGCCAGCAGCCACAGACTAGCGGGAGGGATTGAGCAGTACTTC

clone_size: many
v_call: TRBV7-9
d_call: -
j_call: TRBJ2-3
cdr3_aa: CASDLEEYF
cdr3_nt: TGTGCCAGCGACCTAGAGGAGTATTTT

clone_size: -
v_call: TRBV12-3/TRBV12-4
d_call: -
j_call: TRBJ1-1
cdr3_aa: CASSRKDGTEAFF
cdr3_nt: TGTGCCAGCAGCCGGAAGGATGGCACTGAAGCTTTCTTT

clone_size: once
v_call: TRBV20-1
d_call: -
j_call: TRBJ2-5
cdr3_aa: CSAGGTLVETQYF
cdr3_nt: TGCAGTGCAGGCGGGACTCTCGTCGAGACCCAGTACTTC

clone_size: many
v_call: TRBV10-3
d_call: -
j_call: TRBJ2-3
cdr3_aa: CAISERAGGTDTQYF
cdr3_nt: TGTGCCATCAGTGAGAGGGCAGGGGGCACAGATACGCAGTATTTT

clone_size: few
v_call: TRBV7-6
d_call: -
j_call: TRBJ1-4
cdr3_aa: CASRDGEKLFF
cdr3_nt: TGTGCCAGCAGAGACGGTGAAAAACTGTTTTTT

clone_size: -
v_call: TRBV5-1
d_call: TRBD1
j_call: TRBJ1-4
cdr3_aa: CASSPWDRAREKLFF
cdr3_nt: TGCGCCAGCAGCCCGTGGGACAGGGCAAGAGAAAAACTGTTTTTT

clone_size: many
v_call: TRBV20-1
d_call: TRBD2
j_call: TRBJ2-7
cdr3_aa: CSASTRAGGGFEQYF
cdr3_nt: TGCAGTGCTAGCACTAGGGCGGGGGGGGGCTTCGAGCAGTACTTC

clone_size: -
v_call: TRBV29-1
d_call: -
j_call: TRBJ1-1
cdr3_aa: CSVEKGMNTEAFF
cdr3_nt: TGCAGCGTTGAGAAGGGGATGAACACTGAAGCTTTCTTT

clone_size: -
v_call: TRBV20-1
d_call: -
j_call: TRBJ2-3
cdr3_aa: CSAVTAENTQYF
cdr3_nt: TGCAGTGCTGTCACGGCTGAGAATACGCAGTATTTT

clone_size: many
v_call: TRBV20-1
d_call: TRBD1
j_call: TRBJ1-4
cdr3_aa: CSARDQGGEKLFF
cdr3_nt: TGCAGTGCTAGAGATCAGGGGGGGGAAAAACTGTTTTTT

clone_size: few
v_call: TRBV7-9
d_call: -
j_call: TRBJ1-1
cdr3_aa: CASTQGSGVAFF
cdr3_nt: TGTGCCAGCACCCAAGGGAGTGGGGTAGCTTTCTTT

clone_size: -
v_call: TRBV5-1
d_call: TRBD1
j_call: TRBJ2-5
cdr3_aa: CASSQTGVAETQYF
cdr3_nt: TGCGCCAGCAGCCAGACAGGGGTAGCAGAGACCCAGTACTTC

clone_size: many
v_call: TRBV20-1
d_call: -
j_call: TRBJ2-7
cdr3_aa: CSATSQPQGSAEQYF
cdr3_nt: TGCAGTGCTACGTCCCAACCTCAGGGTTCTGCCGAGCAGTACTTC

clone_size: many
v_call: TRBV20-1
d_call: -
j_call: TRBJ2-7
cdr3_aa: CSAFGRGGSYEQYF
cdr3_nt: TGCAGTGCTTTCGGACGGGGAGGTTCCTACGAGCAGTACTTC

clone_size: -
v_call: TRBV6-5
d_call: TRBD2
j_call: TRBJ2-1
cdr3_aa: CASSRLAGEWEQFF
cdr3_nt: TGTGCCAGCAGTCGACTAGCGGGAGAGTGGGAGCAGTTCTTC

clone_size: few
v_call: TRBV12-3/TRBV12-4
d_call: -
j_call: TRBJ1-3
cdr3_aa: CASSRQSSGNTIYF
cdr3_nt: TGTGCCAGCAGCCGACAGTCTTCTGGAAACACCATATATTTT

clone_size: -
v_call: TRBV19
d_call: -
j_call: TRBJ2-6
cdr3_aa: CASSIVNSRSGANVLTF
cdr3_nt: TGTGCCAGTAGTATAGTGAACAGCCGCTCTGGGGCCAACGTCCTGACTTTC

clone_size: few
v_call: TRBV15
d_call: -
j_call: TRBJ1-2
cdr3_aa: CATSSEIKEGHYGYTF
cdr3_nt: TGTGCCACCAGCTCTGAGATAAAGGAGGGACACTATGGCTACACCTTC

clone_size: few
v_call: TRBV12-3/TRBV12-4
d_call: TRBD2
j_call: TRBJ2-5
cdr3_aa: CASSRLAGLETQYF
cdr3_nt: TGTGCCAGCAGTCGACTAGCGGGATTGGAGACCCAGTACTTC

clone_size: -
v_call: TRBV9
d_call: TRBD1
j_call: TRBJ1-1
cdr3_aa: CASSVRGDRVLPGEAFF
cdr3_nt: TGTGCCAGCAGCGTGCGAGGGGACAGGGTACTTCCGGGTGAAGCTTTCTTT

clone_size: few
v_call: TRBV29-1
d_call: -
j_call: TRBJ1-2
cdr3_aa: CSVRRVYGYTF
cdr3_nt: TGCAGCGTTCGACGGGTCTATGGCTACACCTTC

clone_size: few
v_call: TRBV5-6
d_call: -
j_call: TRBJ2-7
cdr3_aa: CASSFDFYSYEQYF
cdr3_nt: TGTGCCAGCAGCTTTGACTTTTACTCCTACGAGCAGTACTTC

clone_size: -
v_call: TRBV7-2
d_call: -
j_call: TRBJ2-1
cdr3_aa: CASSRRATTDYNEQFF
cdr3_nt: TGTGCCAGCAGTCGCCGGGCGACGACTGACTACAATGAGCAGTTCTTC

clone_size: many
v_call: TRBV6-5
d_call: TRBD2
j_call: TRBJ2-2
cdr3_aa: CASSHPTTTSGSTGELFF
cdr3_nt: TGTGCCAGCAGTCACCCGACGACGACTAGCGGGAGCACCGGGGAGCTGTTTTTT

clone_size: many
v_call: TRBV29-1
d_call: -
j_call: TRBJ2-5
cdr3_aa: CSVEDLGETQYF
cdr3_nt: TGCAGCGTTGAAGATCTTGGGGAGACCCAGTACTTC

clone_size: few
v_call: TRBV21-1
d_call: -
j_call: TRBJ1-1
cdr3_aa: CASSTGTGQNTEAFF
cdr3_nt: TGTGCCAGCAGCACCGGGACAGGGCAGAACACTGAAGCTTTCTTT

clone_size: many
v_call: TRBV20-1
d_call: TRBD2
j_call: TRBJ2-7
cdr3_aa: CSADPAGGLNEQYF
cdr3_nt: TGCAGTGCTGATCCGGCGGGAGGGTTAAACGAGCAGTACTTC

clone_size: many
v_call: TRBV20-1
d_call: TRBD1
j_call: TRBJ1-1
cdr3_aa: CSAKTGVLEAFF
cdr3_nt: TGCAGTGCCAAGACAGGGGTCCTTGAAGCTTTCTTT

clone_size: many
v_call: TRBV7-9
d_call: -
j_call: TRBJ1-1
cdr3_aa: CASSSGGGNTEAFF
cdr3_nt: TGTGCCAGCAGCTCCGGTGGGGGGAACACTGAAGCTTTCTTT

clone_size: many
v_call: TRBV20-1
d_call: TRBD2
j_call: TRBJ2-1
cdr3_aa: CSAIFLSGSSNEQFF
cdr3_nt: TGCAGTGCTATTTTTCTTAGCGGGAGTAGCAATGAGCAGTTCTTC

clone_size: few
v_call: TRBV9
d_call: -
j_call: TRBJ2-3
cdr3_aa: CASSVDGSTDTQYF
cdr3_nt: TGTGCCAGCAGCGTAGACGGGAGCACAGATACGCAGTATTTT

clone_size: -
v_call: TRBV4-2
d_call: -
j_call: TRBJ2-3
cdr3_aa: CASSQDLWTANTQYF
cdr3_nt: TGTGCCAGCAGCCAGGACTTGTGGACGGCTAATACGCAGTATTTT

clone_size: -
v_call: TRBV4-3
d_call: TRBD1
j_call: TRBJ1-1
cdr3_aa: CASSRETGGTEAFF
cdr3_nt: TGCGCCAGCAGCCGGGAGACAGGGGGGACTGAAGCTTTCTTT

clone_size: few
v_call: TRBV25-1
d_call: -
j_call: TRBJ1-2
cdr3_aa: CASNGRGSVYGYTF
cdr3_nt: TGTGCCAGCAACGGTCGCGGCAGCGTCTATGGCTACACCTTC

clone_size: once
v_call: TRBV6-5
d_call: -
j_call: TRBJ2-1
cdr3_aa: CASSYGPDPTLYNEQFF
cdr3_nt: TGTGCCAGCAGTTACGGCCCGGACCCTACCTTATACAATGAGCAGTTCTTC

clone_size: many
v_call: TRBV9
d_call: TRBD2
j_call: TRBJ2-1
cdr3_aa: CASSVLAGVGYNEQFF
cdr3_nt: TGTGCCAGCAGCGTCCTTGCGGGAGTCGGCTACAATGAGCAGTTCTTC

clone_size: many
v_call: TRBV3-1
d_call: TRBD2
j_call: TRBJ2-1
cdr3_aa: CASSLFPGLAALSDINEQFF
cdr3_nt: TGTGCCAGCAGCCTTTTCCCGGGACTAGCGGCTCTCTCCGATATCAATGAGCAGTTCTTC

clone_size: many
v_call: TRBV9
d_call: TRBD2
j_call: TRBJ2-1
cdr3_aa: CASSASGNEQFF
cdr3_nt: TGTGCCAGCAGCGCTAGCGGGAATGAGCAGTTCTTC

clone_size: -
v_call: TRBV11-1
d_call: TRBD1
j_call: TRBJ2-4
cdr3_aa: CASSPGTGGGGVGLSKNIQYF
cdr3_nt: TGTGCCAGCAGCCCCGGGACAGGGGGCGGAGGAGTGGGTTTATCCAAAAACATTCAGTACTTC

clone_size: -
v_call: TRBV7-2
d_call: -
j_call: TRBJ1-6
cdr3_aa: CASSLAGLESPLHF
cdr3_nt: TGTGCCAGCAGCTTAGCGGGGCTTGAGTCACCCCTCCACTTT